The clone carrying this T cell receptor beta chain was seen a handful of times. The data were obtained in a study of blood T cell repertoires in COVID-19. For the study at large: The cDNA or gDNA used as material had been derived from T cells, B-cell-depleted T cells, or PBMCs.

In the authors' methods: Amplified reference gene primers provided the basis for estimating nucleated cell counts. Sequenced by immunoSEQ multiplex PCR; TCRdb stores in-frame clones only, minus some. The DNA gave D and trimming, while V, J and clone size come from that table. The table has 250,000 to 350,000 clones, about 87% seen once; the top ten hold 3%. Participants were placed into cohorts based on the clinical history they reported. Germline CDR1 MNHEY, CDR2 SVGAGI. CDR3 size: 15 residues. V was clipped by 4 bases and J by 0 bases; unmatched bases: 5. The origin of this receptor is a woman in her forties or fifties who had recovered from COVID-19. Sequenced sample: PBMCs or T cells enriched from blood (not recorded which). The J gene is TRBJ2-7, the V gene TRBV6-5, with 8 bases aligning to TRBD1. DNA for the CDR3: TGTGCCAGCAGTTCCGAGGACAGGGACTCCTACGAGCAGTACTTC. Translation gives CASSSEDRDSYEQYF.